The 30 T cell receptor beta chains reported below all come from one sample, sequenced in a study of blood T cell repertoires in COVID-19. Libraries were prepared by immunoSEQ multiplex PCR; TCRdb keeps only in-frame clonotypes and omits some of them. In the table there are 150,000 to 200,000 clones, roughly 85% of which are singletons. The sequenced sample consisted of peripheral blood. The receptors here all came from a human donor in a cohort sampled during active COVID-19.

The rearrangement joins TRBV7-9 to TRBJ2-7; 9 nucleotides agree with TRBD1. The CDR3 consists of 15 residues. Germline V CDR1 and CDR2: SEHNR, FQNEAQ (reference sequence). Germline trimming cut 4 bases from V and 3 bases from J; bases unmatched to any gene: 7. In DNA form, the CDR3 reads TGTGCCAGCAGCTCCGGGACAGGGATCCTCTACGAGCAGTACTTC. Translating it yields CASSSGTGILYEQYF.

V is TRBV28 and J is TRBJ2-5; possibly TRBD2 for D (6 bases). CDR1 and CDR2 from the germline V gene are MDHEN and SYDVKM. Trimming removed 4 bases at V and 6 bases at J, with 18 bases between. The CDR3 covers 15 residues. The DNA of the CDR3 is TGTGCCAGCAGTTCCGCGCCGGGAGCCTCTAAGACCCAGTACTTC. It yields the protein CASSSAPGASKTQYF.

This rearrangement joins TRBV12-3 or TRBV12-4 to TRBJ1-2, with a weak D call TRBD1 (5 bases). This CDR3 spans 12 amino acids. V lost 5 bases and J lost 5, with 9 bases in between. The CDR3 here is CASSRRDYGYTF. As DNA, the CDR3 is TGTGCCAGCAGTCGCAGGGATTATGGCTACACCTTC.

The table lists this clone with a few counts. The rearrangement uses TRBV20-1 and TRBJ1-2; the D is unclear. The CDR3 is made up of 10 amino acids. Germline CDR1 DFQATT, CDR2 SNEGSKA (reference sequence). V shed 3 bases and J shed 6 bases, with 5 bases lying between them. DNA of the CDR3: TGCAGTGCTAGGGGAGATGGCTACACCTTC. Translating gives CSARGDGYTF.

This chain joins TRBV24-1 and TRBJ2-7; tentative D call: TRBD1 (6 bases). This CDR3 is built from 12 residues. Germline loops: CDR1 KGHDR, CDR2 SFDVKD. Trimming stripped 4 bases from V and 4 bases from J, with 7 bases between. The CDR3 region is CATSEQGYEQYF. The DNA of the CDR3 is TGTGCCACCAGTGAACAGGGTTACGAGCAGTACTTC.

This CDR3 reads CASSEGSGRAPYEQYF. The CDR3 DNA reads as TGTGCCAGCAGTGAAGGTAGCGGGAGGGCCCCCTACGAGCAGTACTTC. The chain has TRBV6-1 and TRBJ2-7; 11 bases map to TRBD2. CDR3 length: 16 amino acids. CDR1 is MNHNS and CDR2 is SASEGT in the germline V gene. The V gene end was trimmed by 1 base and the J gene end by 2 bases; junction bases not matched to a gene: 4.

The V gene is TRBV10-1, the J gene TRBJ2-3, with 8 bases identical to TRBD2. Germline CDR1 reads WNHNN; CDR2 reads SYGVQD (reference sequence). This CDR3 is built from 15 residues. V lost 2 bases, J lost 2 bases, and 3 bases stayed unmatched. CDR3 in amino acids: CASSEGTSITDTQYF. CDR3 coding DNA: TGCGCCAGCAGTGAGGGGACTAGTATCACAGATACGCAGTATTTT.

The chain is built from TRBV6-1 and TRBJ2-7; 8 bases fit TRBD1. CDR3 length: 15 amino acids. V dropped 2 bases and J dropped 1; count of bases not matched to a gene: 4. CDR1 and CDR2 from the germline V gene are MNHNS and SASEGT. CDR3 protein: CASSEQTGDSYEQYF. The CDR3 DNA follows: TGTGCCAGCAGTGAACAGACAGGGGATTCCTACGAGCAGTACTTC.

This chain uses TRBV12-5 with TRBJ1-2; D is possibly TRBD1 (6 bases). Germline loops: CDR1 LGHNT, CDR2 FRNRAP. V gave up 1 base and J gave up 8 bases, with 17 bases separating them. CDR3 length equals 15 residues. The CDR3: CASGLGSTGFDGYTF. The CDR3 region has the DNA TGTGCTAGTGGTTTGGGCTCGACAGGCTTCGACGGCTACACCTTC.

The CDR3, as DNA: TGTGCCAGCAGCTTAACAGCAGTGAACACTGAAGCTTTCTTT. Translated: CASSLTAVNTEAFF. V usage is TRBV7-2 and J usage is TRBJ1-1, with D unclear. The germline V and J ends were trimmed by 2 bases and 0 bases, with 7 bases remaining between them. Germline CDR1 and CDR2: SGHTA and FQGNSA. The CDR3 is made up of 14 amino acids.

The chain links TRBV7-2 to TRBJ2-2; 15 bases align to TRBD2. The CDR3 runs 16 residues. Trimming took 3 bases from V and 6 from J; bases not matched to a gene: 2. The germline CDR1 and CDR2 sequences are SGHTA and FQGNSA. CDR3 region: CASSFGLAGGPGELFF. CDR3 nucleotide sequence: TGTGCCAGCAGCTTTGGACTAGCGGGGGGGCCCGGGGAGCTGTTTTTT.

This chain joins TRBV3-1 (or the pseudogene TRBV3-2) and TRBJ2-3, with 9 positions matching TRBD2. Germline V CDR1 and CDR2: LGHDT, YNNKEL (reference sequence). The ends lost 0 bases at V and 3 bases at J; junction bases unmatched: 4. This CDR3 has 16 amino acids. CDR3 sequence reads: CASSQEGSGRTDTQYF. The DNA of the CDR3 is TGTGCCAGCAGCCAAGAAGGTAGCGGGAGAACAGATACGCAGTATTTT.

The J gene is TRBJ2-1, the V gene TRBV9; 8 bases are a match to TRBD2. This CDR3 has 14 amino acids. V lost 3 bases and J lost 5; bases outside the gene matches: 4. Per the germline V gene, CDR1 is SGDLS and CDR2 is YYNGEE. This chain's CDR3 is CASSAPGGDNEQFF. Written as DNA, the CDR3 is TGTGCCAGCAGCGCACCGGGGGGGGACAATGAGCAGTTCTTC.

The chain joins TRBV2 to TRBJ2-2, with 12 bases matching TRBD2. After removal of 8 bases from V and 1 base from J, the junction contained 2 bases not matched to a gene. The CDR3 is 15 residues long. CDR1 and CDR2 (germline): SNHLY, FYNNEI. Here the CDR3 DNA reads TGTGCCAGCGGGGGACTAGCGGGGAACACCGGGGAGCTGTTTTTT. Its translation is CASGGLAGNTGELFF.

The V call is TRBV11-3, the J call TRBJ2-5; a possible D gene is TRBD1 (6 bases). Germline V lookup: CDR1 SGHNT, CDR2 YENEEA. Between the trimmed V and J ends, which lost 6 bases and 2 bases, there was a span of 13 bases. This CDR3 comprises 14 residues. The CDR3 DNA sequence: TGTGCCAGCAGACCGGGACAAGGGCAAGAGACCCAGTACTTC. Encoded protein: CASRPGQGQETQYF.

The genes are TRBV6-2 or TRBV6-3 and TRBJ2-7, with TRBD2 matching 8 bases. The junction had 9 bases not matched to a gene; V was cut back by 4 bases and J by 7 bases. This CDR3 region has 14 residues. CDR1 is MNHEY, CDR2 SVGEGT, per germline. The CDR3 loop reads CASSLRGGFREQYF. The CDR3 coding sequence is TGTGCCAGCAGTTTACGGGGGGGCTTTAGGGAGCAGTACTTC.

This rearrangement joins TRBV21-1 to TRBJ1-1. TRBV21-1 is a recognized pseudogene. This CDR3 region has 14 residues. DNA for the CDR3: TGTGCCAGCGGGCCGTGGGGGGAGAACACTGAAGCTTTCTTT. This codes for CASGPWGENTEAFF.

V and J are TRBV7-2 and TRBJ2-1; TRBD2 aligns across 8 bases. V trimming: 1 base; J trimming: 3 bases; junction bases outside the gene matches: 8. This CDR3 comprises 17 residues. Germline-derived CDR1 and CDR2 are SGHTA and FQGNSA. The CDR3: CASSLDFSGAFYNEQFF. The DNA of the CDR3 is TGTGCCAGCAGCTTAGACTTTAGCGGGGCTTTCTACAATGAGCAGTTCTTC.

The V call is TRBV3-1 (or the pseudogene TRBV3-2), the J call TRBJ2-2; tentatively, D is TRBD1 (5 bases). In germline, CDR1 is LGHDT, CDR2 YNNKEL (reference sequence). V lost 1 base, J lost 4 bases, and 7 bases lay in between. CDR3 size: 14 residues. The CDR3 loop is CASSQAGATGELFF. In DNA, the CDR3 is TGTGCCAGCAGCCAAGCTGGGGCCACCGGGGAGCTGTTTTTT.

V usage is TRBV27 and J usage is TRBJ1-2, with D tentatively TRBD1 (6 bases). V gave up 6 bases and J gave up 0 bases, with 14 bases separating them. The CDR3 is 15 amino acids. CDR1 and CDR2 (germline): MNHEY, SMNVEV (reference sequence). The CDR3 here is CASSQFRTANYGYTF. DNA for the CDR3: TGTGCCAGCAGCCAGTTCCGGACAGCTAACTATGGCTACACCTTC.

The rearrangement joins TRBV5-8 to TRBJ2-5; 8 nucleotides align to TRBD1. The J segment lost 3 bases and the V segment lost 1 base, leaving 8 bases of the junction unmatched. Germline values: CDR1 SGHTS, CDR2 YDEGEE. The CDR3 consists of 16 residues. In DNA, the CDR3 is TGTGCCAGCAGCTTGCCAGGGGGCGATCTGGAAGAGACCCAGTACTTC. Its translation is CASSLPGGDLEETQYF.

This chain joins TRBV9 and TRBJ1-4; unclear D gene. The V gene lost 4 bases and the J gene lost 5 bases, with 9 bases spanning the gap. This CDR3 contains 13 residues. Germline V gene lookup returns CDR1 SGDLS and CDR2 YYNGEE. CDR3 sequence (DNA): TGTGCCAGCAGCCCAGACACCAATGAAAAACTGTTTTTT. Its translation is CASSPDTNEKLFF.

V and J are TRBV9 and TRBJ2-1; 7 nucleotides line up with TRBD1. Per the germline V gene, CDR1 is SGDLS and CDR2 is YYNGEE. Trimming cost V 2 bases and J 15 bases; bases outside gene matches: 11. CDR3 length: 13 residues. CDR3 region: CASSVSDEGAVFF. CDR3 in DNA: TGTGCCAGCAGCGTCTCAGACGAGGGGGCCGTGTTCTTC.

The gene calls are TRBV10-2 and TRBJ1-1; D perhaps matches TRBD1 (5 bases). V was pared by 2 bases and J by 3 bases, with 10 bases between. The CDR3 totals 14 residues. Per germline, CDR1 WSHSY and CDR2 SAAADI. In DNA, the CDR3 is TGCGCCAGCAGTGAGGTCAGGGTGGACACTGAAGCTTTCTTT. This encodes CASSEVRVDTEAFF.

This chain joins TRBV5-1 and TRBJ1-1; 9 bases are shared with TRBD1. Germline V gene sequence: CDR1 SGHRS, CDR2 YFSETQ. This CDR3 has 15 residues. Germline trimming cut 0 bases from V and 5 bases from J; bases unmatched to any gene: 5. The CDR3: CASSLVDRGFTEAFF. In nucleotides, the CDR3 is TGCGCCAGCAGCTTGGTAGACAGGGGGTTTACTGAAGCTTTCTTT.

V is TRBV7-9 and J is TRBJ2-5, with D perhaps TRBD2 (6 bases). Trimming cost V 2 bases and J 5 bases, with 12 bases left between them. Germline V gene data show CDR1 as SEHNR and CDR2 as FQNEAQ (reference sequence). The CDR3 contains 14 residues. The CDR3 coding sequence is TGTGCCAGCAGCTTACCCCGCGGGGTTGAGACCCAGTACTTC. Amino acid sequence: CASSLPRGVETQYF.

V is TRBV2 and J is TRBJ1-5; D is possibly TRBD1 (6 bases). This CDR3 is built from 14 residues. V lost 4 bases and J lost 4, with 11 bases in between. The germline CDR1 and CDR2 sequences are SNHLY and FYNNEI. CDR3 in DNA: TGTGCCAGCAGTGTTCGGCAGGGGAATCAGCCCCAGCATTTT. Its translation: CASSVRQGNQPQHF.

This sequence joins TRBV19 and TRBJ2-7; possibly TRBD1 for D (6 bases). This CDR3 comprises 13 residues. The V gene's germline CDR1 is LNHDA and CDR2 SQIVND (reference sequence). The V end was cut by 8 bases, the J end by 0 bases, with 11 bases between. The CDR3 DNA follows: TGTGCCAGTGGCAAGGGGGTCTCCTACGAGCAGTACTTC. Translation: CASGKGVSYEQYF.

The chain carries TRBV30 and TRBJ1-3, with TRBD1 matching over 7 bases. In germline, CDR1 is GTSNPN, CDR2 SVGIG (reference sequence). This CDR3 is built from 13 residues. V lost 4 bases and J lost 4; bases outside the gene matches: 4. Here the CDR3 reads CAWNDRVGNTIYF. The CDR3 DNA is TGTGCCTGGAATGACAGGGTAGGAAACACCATATATTTT.

The chain carries TRBV10-3 and TRBJ2-6, with a possible D match to TRBD1 (6 bases). The CDR3 has 16 residues. Germline V gene sequence: CDR1 ENHRY, CDR2 SYGVKD. V was cut by 8 bases and J by 4 bases, with 18 bases left in between. CDR3 nucleotides: TGTGCCATCGGGGCGGATTGGGGGCCCGGGGCCAACGTCCTGACTTTC. It is translated as CAIGADWGPGANVLTF.